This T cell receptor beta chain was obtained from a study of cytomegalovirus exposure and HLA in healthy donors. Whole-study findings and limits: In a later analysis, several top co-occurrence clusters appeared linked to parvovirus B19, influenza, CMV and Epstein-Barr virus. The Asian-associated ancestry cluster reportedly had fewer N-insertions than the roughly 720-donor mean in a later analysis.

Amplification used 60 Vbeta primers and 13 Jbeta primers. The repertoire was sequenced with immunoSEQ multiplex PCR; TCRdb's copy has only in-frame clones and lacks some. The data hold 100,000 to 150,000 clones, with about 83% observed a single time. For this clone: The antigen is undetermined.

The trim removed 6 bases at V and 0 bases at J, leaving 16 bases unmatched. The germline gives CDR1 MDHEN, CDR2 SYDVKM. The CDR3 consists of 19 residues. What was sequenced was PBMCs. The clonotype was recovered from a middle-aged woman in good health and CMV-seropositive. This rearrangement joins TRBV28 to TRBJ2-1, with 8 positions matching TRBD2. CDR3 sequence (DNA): TGTGCCAGCAGCCCCTTGGCCCTAGCGGGCTACAGCTCCTACAATGAGCAGTTCTTC. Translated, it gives CASSPLALAGYSSYNEQFF.